This TCR beta chain is from a study of CD8 T cells in ankylosing spondylitis. MiXCR was run by TCRdb on the 5' RACE reads, yielding one entry per CDR3 protein. The table has around 490,000 distinct CDR3 sequences, under 5.5% seen once. This clonotype came up many times. What it binds is unknown. Germline-derived CDR1 and CDR2 are SQVTM and ANQGSEA. The germline V and J ends were trimmed by 8 bases and 5 bases, with 15 bases remaining between them. The CDR3 is made up of 12 amino acids. Notes on the study in general: Several highly homologous variants formed a TCR beta motif that appeared characteristic of ankylosing spondylitis blood. Researchers reportedly found disease-linked clones significantly enriched in matched ankylosing spondylitis synovial fluid.

The sample taken for sequencing was blood, either unsorted or a sorted T cell fraction (not recorded which). The clonotype comes from a male donor with ankylosing spondylitis. The chain links TRBV29-1 to TRBJ2-5, with D hard to call. The CDR3 is CSTLLQTETQYF. The CDR3, as DNA: TGCAGCACACTATTACAAACGGAGACCCAGTACTTC.